This TCR beta chain emerged from a study of cytomegalovirus exposure and HLA in healthy donors. A remark on this clone: Antigen unknown.

The CDR3 consists of 13 residues. Germline CDR1 and CDR2: SGHDT and YYEEEE. V lost 4 bases and J 2 bases, leaving 9 bases between the germline ends. Healthy people donating bone marrow made up the donors. The PCR ran on 60 Vbeta and 13 Jbeta primers. Assay used: immunoSEQ multiplex PCR; TCRdb lists only in-frame clones, some missing. The table shows 150,000 to 200,000 clones, with roughly nine tenths occurring only once. General study findings and limits: One variant, a missense change in DCLRE1C, was linked in a later analysis to TCR beta V- and J-gene trimming. Later on, an analysis showed TCR association rates differing by HLA locus, with DRB1 the most and HLA-C the fewest. Listed as cytomegalovirus-associated were over 150 TCR beta chains.

The chain joins TRBV5-6 to TRBJ2-5; D may be TRBD2 (6 bases). Sequencing input: PBMCs. This sequence originates from a girl younger than two in good health and CMV-seronegative. The CDR3 here is CASSRGIQETQYF. The CDR3 nucleotides read TGTGCCAGCAGCCGGGGGATACAAGAGACCCAGTACTTC.